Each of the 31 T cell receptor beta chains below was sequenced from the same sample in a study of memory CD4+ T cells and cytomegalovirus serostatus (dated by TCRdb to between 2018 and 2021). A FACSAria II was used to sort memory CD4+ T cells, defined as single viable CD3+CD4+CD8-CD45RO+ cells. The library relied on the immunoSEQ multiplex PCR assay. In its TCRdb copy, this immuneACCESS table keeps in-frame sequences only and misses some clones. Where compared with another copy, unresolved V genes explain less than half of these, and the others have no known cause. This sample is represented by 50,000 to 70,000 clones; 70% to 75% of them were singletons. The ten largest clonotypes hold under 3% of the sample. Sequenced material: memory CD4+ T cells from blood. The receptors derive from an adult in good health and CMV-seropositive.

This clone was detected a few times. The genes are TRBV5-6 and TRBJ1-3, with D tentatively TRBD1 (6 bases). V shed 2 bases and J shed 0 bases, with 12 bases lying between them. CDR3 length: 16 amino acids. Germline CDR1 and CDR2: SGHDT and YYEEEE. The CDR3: CASSFGGPLSGNTIYF. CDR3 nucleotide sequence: TGTGCCAGCAGCTTCGGGGGGCCCCTCTCTGGAAACACCATATATTTT.

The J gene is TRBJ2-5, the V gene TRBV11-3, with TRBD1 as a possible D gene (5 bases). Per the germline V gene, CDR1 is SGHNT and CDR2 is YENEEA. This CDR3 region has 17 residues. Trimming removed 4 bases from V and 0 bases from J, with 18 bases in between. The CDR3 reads CASSSGRGGGNQETQYF. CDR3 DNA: TGTGCCAGCAGCTCGGGTAGGGGTGGCGGAAACCAAGAGACCCAGTACTTC.

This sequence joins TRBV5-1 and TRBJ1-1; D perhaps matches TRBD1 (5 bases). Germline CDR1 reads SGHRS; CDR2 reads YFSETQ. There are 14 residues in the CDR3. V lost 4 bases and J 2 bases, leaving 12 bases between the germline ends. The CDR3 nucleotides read TGCGCCAGCAGCCAGGGACCCCTAAACACTGAAGCTTTCTTT. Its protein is CASSQGPLNTEAFF.

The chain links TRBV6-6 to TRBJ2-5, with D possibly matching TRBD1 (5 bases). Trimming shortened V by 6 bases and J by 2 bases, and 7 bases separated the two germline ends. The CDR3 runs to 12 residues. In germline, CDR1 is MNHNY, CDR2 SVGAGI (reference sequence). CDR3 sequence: CASRRQQETQYF. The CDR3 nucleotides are TGTGCCAGCAGGAGACAGCAAGAGACCCAGTACTTC.

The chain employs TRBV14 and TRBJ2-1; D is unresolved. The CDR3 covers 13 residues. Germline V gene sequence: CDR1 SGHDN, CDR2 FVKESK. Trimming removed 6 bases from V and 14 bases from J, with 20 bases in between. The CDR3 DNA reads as TGTGCCAGCAGTAACCTAGTCTCGCCCATGAAGTTCTTC. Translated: CASSNLVSPMKFF.

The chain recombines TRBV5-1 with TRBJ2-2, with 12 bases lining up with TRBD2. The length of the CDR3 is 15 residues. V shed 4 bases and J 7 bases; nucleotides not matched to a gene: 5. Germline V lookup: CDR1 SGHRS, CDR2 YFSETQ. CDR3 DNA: TGCGCCAGCAGCGAGACTAGCGGGAGAATCGGGGAGCTGTTTTTT. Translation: CASSETSGRIGELFF.

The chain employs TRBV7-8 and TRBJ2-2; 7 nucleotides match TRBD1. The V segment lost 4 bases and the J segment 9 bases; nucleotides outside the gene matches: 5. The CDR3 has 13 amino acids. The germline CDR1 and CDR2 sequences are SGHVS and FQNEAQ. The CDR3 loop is CASSSDRARELFF. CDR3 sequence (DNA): TGTGCCAGCAGCTCAGACAGGGCCCGGGAGCTGTTTTTT. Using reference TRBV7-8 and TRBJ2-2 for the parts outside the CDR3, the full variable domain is GAGVSQSPRYKVAKRGQDVALRCDPISGHVSLFWYQQALGQGPEFLTYFQNEAQLDKSGLPSDRFFAERPEGSVSTLKIQRTQQEDSAVYLCASSSDRARELFFGEGSRLTVL.

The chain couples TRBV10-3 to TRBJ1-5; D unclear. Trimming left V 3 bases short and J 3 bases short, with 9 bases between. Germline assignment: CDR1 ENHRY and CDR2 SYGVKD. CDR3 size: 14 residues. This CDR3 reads CAISDRQDNQPQHF. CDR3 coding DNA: TGTGCCATCAGTGATAGACAAGACAATCAGCCCCAGCATTTT.

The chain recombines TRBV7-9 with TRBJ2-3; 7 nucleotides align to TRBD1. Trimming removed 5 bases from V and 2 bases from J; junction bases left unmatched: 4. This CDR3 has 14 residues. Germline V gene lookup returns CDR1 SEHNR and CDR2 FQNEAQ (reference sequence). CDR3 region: CASSRGQTTDTQYF. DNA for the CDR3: TGTGCCAGCAGCCGGGGACAGACCACAGATACGCAGTATTTT.

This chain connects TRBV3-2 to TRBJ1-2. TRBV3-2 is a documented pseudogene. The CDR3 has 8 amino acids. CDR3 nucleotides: TGTGCCAGCAGCGATTGTGCCTTC. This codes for CASSDCAF.

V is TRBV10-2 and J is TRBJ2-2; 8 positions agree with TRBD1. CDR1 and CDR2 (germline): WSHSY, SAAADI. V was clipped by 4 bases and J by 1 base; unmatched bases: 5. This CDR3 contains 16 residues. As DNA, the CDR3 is TGCGCCAGCAGTGGGACCGGGACAGGGAACACCGGGGAGCTGTTTTTT. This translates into CASSGTGTGNTGELFF.

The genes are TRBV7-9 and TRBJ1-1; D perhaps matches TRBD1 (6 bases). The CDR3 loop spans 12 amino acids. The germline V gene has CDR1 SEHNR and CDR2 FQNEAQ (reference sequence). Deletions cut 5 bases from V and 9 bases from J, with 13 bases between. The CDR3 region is CASSVDRPKAFF. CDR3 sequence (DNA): TGTGCCAGCAGCGTCGACAGGCCAAAAGCTTTCTTT.

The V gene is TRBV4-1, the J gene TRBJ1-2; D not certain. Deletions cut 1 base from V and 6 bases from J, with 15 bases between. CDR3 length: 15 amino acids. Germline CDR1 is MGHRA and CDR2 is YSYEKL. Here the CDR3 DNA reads TGCGCCAGCAGCCAAGCAGAAACCGGGAAAAATGGCTACACCTTC. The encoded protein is CASSQAETGKNGYTF.

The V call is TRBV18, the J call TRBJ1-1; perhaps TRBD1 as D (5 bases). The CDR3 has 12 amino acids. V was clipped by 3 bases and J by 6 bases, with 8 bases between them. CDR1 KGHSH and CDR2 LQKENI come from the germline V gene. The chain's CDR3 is CASSPSTAEAFF. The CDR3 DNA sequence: TGTGCCAGCTCACCGTCGACAGCTGAAGCTTTCTTT. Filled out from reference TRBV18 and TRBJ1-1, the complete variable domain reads NAGVMQNPRHLVRRRGQEARLRCSPMKGHSHVYWYRQLPEEGLKFMVYLQKENIIDESGMPKERFSAEFPKEGPSILRIQQVVRGDSAAYFCASSPSTAEAFFGQGTRLTVV.

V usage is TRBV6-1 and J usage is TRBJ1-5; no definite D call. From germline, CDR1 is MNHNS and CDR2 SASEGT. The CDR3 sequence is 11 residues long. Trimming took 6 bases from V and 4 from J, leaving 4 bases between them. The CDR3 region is CASRMNQPQHF. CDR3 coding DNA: TGTGCCAGCAGAATGAATCAGCCCCAGCATTTT.

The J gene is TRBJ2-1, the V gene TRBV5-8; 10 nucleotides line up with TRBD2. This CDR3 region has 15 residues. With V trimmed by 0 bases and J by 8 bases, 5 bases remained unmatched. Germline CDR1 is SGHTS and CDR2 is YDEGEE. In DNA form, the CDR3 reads TGTGCCAGCAGCTTGGCTCTAGCGGGAGTTCATGAGCAGTTCTTC. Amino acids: CASSLALAGVHEQFF.

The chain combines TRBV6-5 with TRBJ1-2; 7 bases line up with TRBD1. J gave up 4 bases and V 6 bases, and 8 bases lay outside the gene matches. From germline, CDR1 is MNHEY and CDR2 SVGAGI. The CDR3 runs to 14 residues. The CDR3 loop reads CASRPTGLVYGYTF. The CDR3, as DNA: TGTGCCAGCAGACCGACAGGGCTTGTCTATGGCTACACCTTC.

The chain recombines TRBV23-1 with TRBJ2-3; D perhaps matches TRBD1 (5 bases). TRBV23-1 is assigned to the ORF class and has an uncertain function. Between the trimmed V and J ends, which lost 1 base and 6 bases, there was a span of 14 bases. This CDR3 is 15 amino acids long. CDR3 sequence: CASSQFMRQLDTQYF. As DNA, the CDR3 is TGCGCCAGCAGTCAATTTATGAGACAGCTTGATACGCAGTATTTT.

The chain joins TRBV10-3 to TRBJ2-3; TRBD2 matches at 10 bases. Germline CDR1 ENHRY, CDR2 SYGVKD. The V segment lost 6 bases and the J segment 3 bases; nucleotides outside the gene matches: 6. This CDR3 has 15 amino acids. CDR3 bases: TGTGCCATCAGGTCTAGCGGGGGAGGAACAGATACGCAGTATTTT. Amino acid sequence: CAIRSSGGGTDTQYF.

The CDR3: CASSPTETGELFF. CDR3 in DNA: TGTGCCAGCAGTCCAACAGAAACCGGGGAGCTGTTTTTT. The chain recombines TRBV2 with TRBJ2-2; D ambiguous. The germline V and J ends were trimmed by 5 bases and 5 bases, with 9 bases remaining between them. This CDR3 region has 13 residues. Germline lookup yields CDR1 SNHLY and CDR2 FYNNEI.

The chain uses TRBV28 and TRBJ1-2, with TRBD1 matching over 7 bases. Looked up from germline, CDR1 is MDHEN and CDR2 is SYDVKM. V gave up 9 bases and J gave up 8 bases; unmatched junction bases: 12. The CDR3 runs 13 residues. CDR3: CASVGGGLGGYTF. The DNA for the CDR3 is TGTGCCAGTGTGGGAGGGGGCCTCGGCGGCTACACCTTC.

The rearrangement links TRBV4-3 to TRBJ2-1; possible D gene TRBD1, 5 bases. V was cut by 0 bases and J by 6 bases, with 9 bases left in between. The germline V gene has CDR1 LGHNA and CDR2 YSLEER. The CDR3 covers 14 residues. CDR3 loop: CASSQDVRVNEQFF. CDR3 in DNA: TGCGCCAGCAGCCAAGATGTCAGGGTCAATGAGCAGTTCTTC.

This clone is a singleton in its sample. The CDR3 bases are TGTGCCAGCTGCCCTGACAGGGCTCGGGCTGGGGCCAACGTCCTGACTTTC. Protein product: CASCPDRARAGANVLTF. V is TRBV2 and J is TRBJ2-6; 7 nucleotides match TRBD1. This CDR3 region has 17 residues. With 8 bases clipped from V and 2 bases from J, the junction kept 12 bases outside the gene matches. Germline V gene sequence: CDR1 SNHLY, CDR2 FYNNEI.

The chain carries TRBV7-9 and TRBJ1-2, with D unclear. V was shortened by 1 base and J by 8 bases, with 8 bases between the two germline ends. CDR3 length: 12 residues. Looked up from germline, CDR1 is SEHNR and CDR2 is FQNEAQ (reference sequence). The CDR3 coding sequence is TGTGCCAGCAGCTTAGAGGGATGGGGCTACACCTTC. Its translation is CASSLEGWGYTF. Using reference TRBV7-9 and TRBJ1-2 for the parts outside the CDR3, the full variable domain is DTGVSQNPRHKITKRGQNVTFRCDPISEHNRLYWYRQTLGQGPEFLTYFQNEAQLEKSRLLSDRFSAERPKGSFSTLEIQRTEQGDSAMYLCASSLEGWGYTFGSGTRLTVV.

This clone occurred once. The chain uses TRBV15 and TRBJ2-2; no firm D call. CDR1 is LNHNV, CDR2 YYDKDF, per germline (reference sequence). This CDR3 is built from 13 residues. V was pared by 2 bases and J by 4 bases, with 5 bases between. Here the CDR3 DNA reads TGTGCCACCAGCAGACCTTTCACCGGGGAGCTGTTTTTT. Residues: CATSRPFTGELFF.

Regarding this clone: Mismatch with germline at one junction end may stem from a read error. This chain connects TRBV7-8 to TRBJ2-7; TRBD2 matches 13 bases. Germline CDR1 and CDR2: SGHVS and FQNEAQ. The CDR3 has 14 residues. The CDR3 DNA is TGTGCCAGCAGCTCACTAGCGGGAGGGCCTCATCCGGTCTTC. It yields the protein CASSSLAGGPHPVF. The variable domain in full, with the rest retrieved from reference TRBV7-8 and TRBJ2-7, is GAGVSQSPRYKVAKRGQDVALRCDPISGHVSLFWYQQALGQGPEFLTYFQNEAQLDKSGLPSDRFFAERPEGSVSTLKIQRTQQEDSAVYLCASSSLAGGPHPVFGPGTRLTVT.

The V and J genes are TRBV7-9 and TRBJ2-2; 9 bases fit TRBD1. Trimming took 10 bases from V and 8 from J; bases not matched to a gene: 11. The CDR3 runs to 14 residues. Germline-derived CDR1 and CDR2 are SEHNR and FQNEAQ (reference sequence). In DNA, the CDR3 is TGTGCCACCGTCATGGACAGGGGAGCTGGGGAGCTGTTTTTT. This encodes CATVMDRGAGELFF.

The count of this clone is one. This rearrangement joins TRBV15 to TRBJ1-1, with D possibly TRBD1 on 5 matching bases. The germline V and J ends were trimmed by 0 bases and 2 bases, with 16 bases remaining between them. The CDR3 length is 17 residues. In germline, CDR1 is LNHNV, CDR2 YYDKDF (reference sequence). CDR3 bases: TGTGCCACCAGCAGAGATCTTGGGGCAGTATCAAACACTGAAGCTTTCTTT. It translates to CATSRDLGAVSNTEAFF. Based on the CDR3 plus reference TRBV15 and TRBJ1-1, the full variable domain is DAMVIQNPRYQVTQFGKPVTLSCSQTLNHNVMYWYQQKSSQAPKLLFHYYDKDFNNEADTPDNFQSRRPNTSFCFLDIRSPGLGDTAMYLCATSRDLGAVSNTEAFFGQGTRLTVV.

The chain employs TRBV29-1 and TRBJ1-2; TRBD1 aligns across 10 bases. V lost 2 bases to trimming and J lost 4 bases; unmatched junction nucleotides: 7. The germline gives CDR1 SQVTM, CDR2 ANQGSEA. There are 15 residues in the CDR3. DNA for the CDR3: TGCAGCGTTGAAATCGGGGGACAGGGGTTCTATGGCTACACCTTC. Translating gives CSVEIGGQGFYGYTF.

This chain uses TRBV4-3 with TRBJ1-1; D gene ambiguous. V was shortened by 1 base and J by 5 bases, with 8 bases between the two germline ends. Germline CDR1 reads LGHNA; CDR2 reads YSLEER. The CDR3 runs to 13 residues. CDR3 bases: TGCGCCAGCAGCCAAGCGGCGAGAACTGAAGCTTTCTTT. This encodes CASSQAARTEAFF.

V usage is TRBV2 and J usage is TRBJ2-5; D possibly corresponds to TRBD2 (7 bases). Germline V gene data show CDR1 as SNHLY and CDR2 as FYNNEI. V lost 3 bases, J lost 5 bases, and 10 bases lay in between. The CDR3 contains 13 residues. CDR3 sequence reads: CASSERGRETQYF. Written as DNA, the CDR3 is TGTGCCAGCAGTGAGCGGGGGCGGGAGACCCAGTACTTC.